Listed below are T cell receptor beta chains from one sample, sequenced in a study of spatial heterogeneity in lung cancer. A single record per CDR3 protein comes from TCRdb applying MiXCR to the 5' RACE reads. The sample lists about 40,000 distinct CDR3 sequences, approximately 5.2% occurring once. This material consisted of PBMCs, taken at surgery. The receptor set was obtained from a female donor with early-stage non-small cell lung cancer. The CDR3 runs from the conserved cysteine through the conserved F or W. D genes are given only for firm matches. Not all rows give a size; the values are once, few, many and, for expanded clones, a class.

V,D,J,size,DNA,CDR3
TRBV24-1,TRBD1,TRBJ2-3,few,TGTGCCACCAGTGATTCCTCCGGACAGGGGCCAGATACGCAGTATTTT,CATSDSSGQGPDTQYF
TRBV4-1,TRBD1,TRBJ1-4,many,TGCGCCAGCAGCCGCCGACAGGGTGCAACTAATGAAAAACTGTTTTTT,CASSRRQGATNEKLFF
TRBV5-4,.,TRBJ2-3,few,TGTGCCAGCAGTCGGGGGAAAAAAGTCGCAGATACGCAGTATTTT,CASSRGKKVADTQYF
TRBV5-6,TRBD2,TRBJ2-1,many,TGTGCCAGCAGCACGGGACTAGTATTGGTCAATGAGCAGTTCTTC,CASSTGLVLVNEQFF
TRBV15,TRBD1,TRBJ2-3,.,TGTGCCACCAGCCGGGGACAGAGCACAGATACGCAGTATTTT,CATSRGQSTDTQYF
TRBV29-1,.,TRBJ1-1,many,TGCAGCGTTGTTTGGGGGATGAACACTGAAGCTTTCTTT,CSVVWGMNTEAFF
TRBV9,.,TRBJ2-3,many,TGTGCCAGCAGCGTAGGGTTCGCAGATACGCAGTATTTT,CASSVGFADTQYF
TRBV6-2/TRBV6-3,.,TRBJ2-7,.,TGTGCCAGCAGGAACAGGTTGCCCGCCGAGCAGTACTTC,CASRNRLPAEQYF
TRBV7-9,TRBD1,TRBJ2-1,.,TGTGCCAGCAGCTTAGGGGCCTTCGGACAGGGGAGATACAATGAGCAGTTCTTC,CASSLGAFGQGRYNEQFF
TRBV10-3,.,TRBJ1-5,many,TGTGCCATCAGTGAGTCGAGTCAGGGCGGTCAGCCCCAGCATTTT,CAISESSQGGQPQHF
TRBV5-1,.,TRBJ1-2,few,TGCGCCAGCAGCTTGAGTGGGGAAGGCTATGGCTACACCTTC,CASSLSGEGYGYTF
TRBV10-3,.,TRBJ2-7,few,TGTGCCATCAGTGAGTCCCTCCGTCGGGAGCAGTACTTC,CAISESLRREQYF
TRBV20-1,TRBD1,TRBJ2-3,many,TGCAGTGCTAGAGATCAGGGGGACAGGGCGGTAGATACGCAGTATTTT,CSARDQGDRAVDTQYF
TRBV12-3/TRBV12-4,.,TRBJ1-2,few,TGTGCCAGCAGTTTCCAGGTTGACTATGGCTACACCTTC,CASSFQVDYGYTF
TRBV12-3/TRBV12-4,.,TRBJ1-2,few,TGTGCCAGCAGTCCCCGGGACGGCTATGGCTACACCTTC,CASSPRDGYGYTF
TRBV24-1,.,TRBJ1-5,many,TGTGCCACCAGGCCCCGGCCGGGAGATCAGCCCCAGCATTTT,CATRPRPGDQPQHF
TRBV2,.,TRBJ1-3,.,TGTGCCAGCAGTGGGACAGTGAACTCTGGAAACACCATATATTTT,CASSGTVNSGNTIYF
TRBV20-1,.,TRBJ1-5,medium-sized,TGCAGTGCTTACACAGGGTCAGGCAATCAGCCCCAGCATTTT,CSAYTGSGNQPQHF
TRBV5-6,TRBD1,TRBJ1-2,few,TGTGCCAGCAGCTTCGGACAGGGTCAACGGTATGGCTACACCTTC,CASSFGQGQRYGYTF
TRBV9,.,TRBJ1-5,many,TGTGCAAGCGGGCCCCCTAATCAGCCCCAGCATTTT,CASGPPNQPQHF
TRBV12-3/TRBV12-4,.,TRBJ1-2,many,TGTGCCAGCAGTTTACGGAGTATCGATGGCTACACCTTC,CASSLRSIDGYTF
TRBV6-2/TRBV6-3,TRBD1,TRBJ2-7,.,TGTGCCAGCAGTTACTGGACTCTTAAGGACAGGTCCGAGCAGTACTTC,CASSYWTLKDRSEQYF
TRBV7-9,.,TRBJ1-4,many,TGTGCCAGCAGTAGGATCGTGAACGAAAAACTGTTTTTT,CASSRIVNEKLFF
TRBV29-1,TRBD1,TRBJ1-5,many,TGCAGCGTAAATTTAGGACAGGGCGATCAGCCCCAGCATTTT,CSVNLGQGDQPQHF
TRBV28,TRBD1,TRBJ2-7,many,TGTGCCAGCAGTTCGACACCTCGGACAGGGAACGAGCAGTACTTC,CASSSTPRTGNEQYF
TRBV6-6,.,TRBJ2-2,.,TGTGCCAGCAGTTACTCCTCTCTTTTCCTAACTAACACCGGGGAGCTGTTTTTT,CASSYSSLFLTNTGELFF
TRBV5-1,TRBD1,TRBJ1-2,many,TGCGCCAGCAGCCCCTCCGGGACAGGGTATGGCTACACCTTC,CASSPSGTGYGYTF
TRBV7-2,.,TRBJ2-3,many,TGTGCCAGCAGCTTAGTGGGACGATCGGATACGCAGTATTTT,CASSLVGRSDTQYF
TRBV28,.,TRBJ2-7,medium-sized,TGTGCCAGCAGCGGGGCGAGAGAGCAGTACTTC,CASSGAREQYF
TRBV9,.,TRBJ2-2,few,TGTGCCAGCAGCACACCCAGGGAGAAAAGGGACACCGGGGAGCTGTTTTTT,CASSTPREKRDTGELFF
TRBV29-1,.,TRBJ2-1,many,TGCAGCGTTGAAAATCGGGACTCCTATTACAATGAGCAGTTCTTC,CSVENRDSYYNEQFF
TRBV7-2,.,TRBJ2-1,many,TGTGCCAGCAGCTTAGGAAAGGGGGGTTATGAGCAGTTCTTC,CASSLGKGGYEQFF
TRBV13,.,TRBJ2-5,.,TGTGCCAGCAGCGGGGGGCTGACTGGGGAGACCCAGTACTTC,CASSGGLTGETQYF
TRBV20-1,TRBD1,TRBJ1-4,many,TGCAGTGCTAGAGATACAGGGGGCACAACTAATGAAAAACTGTTTTTT,CSARDTGGTTNEKLFF
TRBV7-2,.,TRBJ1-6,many,TGTGCCAGCAGCTTGGAGATTGGACCTTCACCCCTCCACTTT,CASSLEIGPSPLHF
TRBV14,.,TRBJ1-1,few,TGTGCCAGCAGCCATACCGGGAACACTGAAGCTTTCTTT,CASSHTGNTEAFF
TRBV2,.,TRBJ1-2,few,TGTGCCAGCGTTGACATTTCCCTCTATGGCTACACCTTC,CASVDISLYGYTF
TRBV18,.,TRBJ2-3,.,TGTGCCAGCTCACCTGGCACAAAACGTCTGACAGATACGCAGTATTTT,CASSPGTKRLTDTQYF
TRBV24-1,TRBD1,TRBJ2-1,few,TGTGCCACTCGGGACAGGGGATGGTCTGAGCAGTTCTTC,CATRDRGWSEQFF
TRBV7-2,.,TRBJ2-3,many,TGTGCCAGCAGCTTAGGGAGGGCCAGAAGCACAGATACGCAGTATTTT,CASSLGRARSTDTQYF
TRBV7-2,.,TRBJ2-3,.,TGTGCCAGCAGCTTAGGTAGCGGTGGTACAGATACGCAGTATTTT,CASSLGSGGTDTQYF
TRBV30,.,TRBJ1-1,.,TGTGCTGCAGGGTTACGTGGCACTGAAGCTTTCTTT,CAAGLRGTEAFF